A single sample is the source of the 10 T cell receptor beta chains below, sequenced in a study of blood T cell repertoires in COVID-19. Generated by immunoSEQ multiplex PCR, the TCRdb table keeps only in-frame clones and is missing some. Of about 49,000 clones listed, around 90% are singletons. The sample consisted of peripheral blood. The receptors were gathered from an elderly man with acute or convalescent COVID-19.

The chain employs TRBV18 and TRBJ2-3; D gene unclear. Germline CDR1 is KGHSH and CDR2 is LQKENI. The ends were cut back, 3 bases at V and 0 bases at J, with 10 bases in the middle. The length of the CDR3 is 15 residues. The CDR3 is CASSPRQLSTDTQYF. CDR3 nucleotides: TGTGCCAGCTCACCGAGGCAGTTAAGCACAGATACGCAGTATTTT. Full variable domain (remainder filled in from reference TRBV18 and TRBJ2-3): NAGVMQNPRHLVRRRGQEARLRCSPMKGHSHVYWYRQLPEEGLKFMVYLQKENIIDESGMPKERFSAEFPKEGPSILRIQQVVRGDSAAYFCASSPRQLSTDTQYFGPGTRLTVL.

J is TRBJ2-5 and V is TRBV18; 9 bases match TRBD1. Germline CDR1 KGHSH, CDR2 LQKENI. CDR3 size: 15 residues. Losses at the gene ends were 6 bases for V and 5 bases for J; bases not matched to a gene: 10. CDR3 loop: CASSRNLQGAETQYF. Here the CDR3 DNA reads TGTGCCAGCTCCCGAAACCTACAGGGGGCTGAGACCCAGTACTTC. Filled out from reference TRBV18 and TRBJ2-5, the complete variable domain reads NAGVMQNPRHLVRRRGQEARLRCSPMKGHSHVYWYRQLPEEGLKFMVYLQKENIIDESGMPKERFSAEFPKEGPSILRIQQVVRGDSAAYFCASSRNLQGAETQYFGPGTRLLVL.

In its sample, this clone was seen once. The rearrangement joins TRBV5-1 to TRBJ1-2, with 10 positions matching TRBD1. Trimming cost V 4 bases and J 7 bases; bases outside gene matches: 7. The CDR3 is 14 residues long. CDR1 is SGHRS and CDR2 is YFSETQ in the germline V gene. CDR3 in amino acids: CASSIGQGEVGYTF. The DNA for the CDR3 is TGCGCCAGCAGCATAGGACAGGGGGAGGTTGGCTACACCTTC.

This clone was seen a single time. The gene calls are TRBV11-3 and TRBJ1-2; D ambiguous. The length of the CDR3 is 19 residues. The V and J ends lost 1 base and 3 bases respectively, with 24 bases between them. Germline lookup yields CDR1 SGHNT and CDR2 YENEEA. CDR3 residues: CASSLGQKGRVCIYYGYTF. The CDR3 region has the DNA TGTGCCAGCAGCTTAGGGCAGAAAGGGCGGGTATGTATTTACTATGGCTACACCTTC.

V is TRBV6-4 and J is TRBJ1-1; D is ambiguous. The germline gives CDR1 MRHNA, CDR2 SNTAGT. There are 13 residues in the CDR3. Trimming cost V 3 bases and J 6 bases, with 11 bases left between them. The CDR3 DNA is TGTGCCAGCAGTGAAACTTTACTTGCTGAAGCTTTCTTT. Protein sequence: CASSETLLAEAFF.

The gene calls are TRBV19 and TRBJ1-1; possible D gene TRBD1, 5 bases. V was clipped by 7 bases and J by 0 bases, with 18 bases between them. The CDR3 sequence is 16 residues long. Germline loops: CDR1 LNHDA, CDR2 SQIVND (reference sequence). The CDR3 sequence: CASTGRYRSMNTEAFF. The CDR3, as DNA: TGTGCCAGTACCGGTAGATACAGGTCTATGAACACTGAAGCTTTCTTT. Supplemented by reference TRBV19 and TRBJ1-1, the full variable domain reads DGGITQSPKYLFRKEGQNVTLSCEQNLNHDAMYWYRQDPGQGLRLIYYSQIVNDFQKGDIAEGYSVSREKKESFPLTVTSAQKNPTAFYLCASTGRYRSMNTEAFFGQGTRLTVV.

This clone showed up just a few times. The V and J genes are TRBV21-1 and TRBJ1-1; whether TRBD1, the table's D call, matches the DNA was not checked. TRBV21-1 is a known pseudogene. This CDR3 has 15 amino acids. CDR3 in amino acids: CASSTGGQGNTEAFF. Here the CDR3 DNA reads TGTGCCAGCAGCACCGGAGGACAGGGGAACACTGAAGCTTTCTTT.

CDR3 in amino acids: CASSQDGGEWQPQHF. In nucleotides, the CDR3 is TGCGCCAGCAGCCAAGATGGGGGGGAGTGGCAGCCCCAGCATTTT. The chain uses TRBV4-1 and TRBJ1-5, with D tentatively TRBD1 (5 bases). The germline CDR1 and CDR2 sequences are MGHRA and YSYEKL. Trimming shortened V by 0 bases and J by 7 bases, and 13 bases separated the two germline ends. This CDR3 contains 15 residues.

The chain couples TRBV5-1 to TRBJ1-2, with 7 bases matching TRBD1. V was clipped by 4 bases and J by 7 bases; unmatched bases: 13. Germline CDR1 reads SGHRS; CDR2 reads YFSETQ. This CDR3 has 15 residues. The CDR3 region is CASSGTVVKEGGYTF. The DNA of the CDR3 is TGCGCCAGCAGCGGGACAGTGGTAAAAGAGGGTGGCTACACCTTC.

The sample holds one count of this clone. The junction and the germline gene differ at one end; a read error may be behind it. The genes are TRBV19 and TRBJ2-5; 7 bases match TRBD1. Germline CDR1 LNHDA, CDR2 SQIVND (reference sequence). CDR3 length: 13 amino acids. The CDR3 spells CASSLDREETQYF. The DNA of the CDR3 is TGTGCCAGTAGTCTAGACAGGGAAGAGACCCAGTACTTC.